This TCR beta chain was sequenced for a study of T cells after yellow fever vaccination. Study-wide findings and caveats: Weaker, the secondary response peaked sooner, at day 5 versus 15. Reappearance after the booster was observed for most primary-vaccination clones (around 96% CD4, more than 70% CD8). FACS-sorted repertoires could harbor abundant contaminating bulk-population clonotypes.

About this clonotype itself: Its target is unknown.

TCRdb passed the 5' RACE reads through MiXCR, listing each CDR3 protein once. The sample contains roughly 500,000 distinct CDR3 sequences, under 25% of which appear only once. Trimming took 3 bases from V and 4 from J, leaving 12 bases between them. The CDR3 consists of 14 residues. The germline CDR1 and CDR2 sequences are LGHNA and YSLEER. This clonotype was sampled from a man in his thirties or forties who received the YFV17D yellow fever vaccine. The sample here was PBMCs, taken 15 days after the yellow fever booster vaccination. This chain uses TRBV4-3 with TRBJ2-5; D call uncertain. CDR3: CASSQANVPETQYF. The CDR3 DNA is TGCGCCAGCAGCCAGGCTAACGTCCCAGAGACCCAGTACTTC.